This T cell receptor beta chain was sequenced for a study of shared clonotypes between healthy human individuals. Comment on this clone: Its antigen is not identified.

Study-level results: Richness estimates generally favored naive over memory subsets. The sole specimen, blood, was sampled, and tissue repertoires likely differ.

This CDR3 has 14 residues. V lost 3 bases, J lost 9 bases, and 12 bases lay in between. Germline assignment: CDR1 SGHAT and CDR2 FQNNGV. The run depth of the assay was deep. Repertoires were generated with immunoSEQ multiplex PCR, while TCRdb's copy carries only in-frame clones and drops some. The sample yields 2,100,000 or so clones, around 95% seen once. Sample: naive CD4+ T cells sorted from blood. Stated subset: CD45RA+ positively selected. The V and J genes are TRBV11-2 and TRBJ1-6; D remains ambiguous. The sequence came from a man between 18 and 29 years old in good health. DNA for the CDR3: TGTGCCAGCAGCTTCGGGCTTGGTGGTTCACCCCTCCACTTT. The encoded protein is CASSFGLGGSPLHF.